The present T cell receptor beta chain was sequenced within a study of breast tumors, draining lymph nodes, adjacent tissues. Whole-study results and caveats: Data fit most tumor T cells coming from lymph node, expanding in tumor. Tumor and nontumor repertoires were significantly more similar in luminal-like than in basal-like breast cancer. Compared with lymph nodes, tumors were less diverse; compared with nontumor tissue, more. The lymph node origin of tumor T cells was framed as consistent with a hypothesis, not demonstrated.

TCRdb re-derived calls from the multiplex PCR reads in MiXCR, one entry per CDR3 protein. Here the sample spans fewer than 25,000 distinct CDR3 sequences, 41% being singletons. CDR3 size: 13 residues. Trimming cost V 6 bases and J 0 bases; bases outside gene matches: 4. From germline, CDR1 is DFQATT and CDR2 SNEGSKA (reference sequence). This clonotype was counted at least ten times. As yet, its antigen is unknown. The TCR originated in a female donor with breast cancer. Some clones in this sample may be carry-over from other donors' samples. Sequencing was done on a sample of breast tumor tissue. The V gene is TRBV20-1, the J gene TRBJ1-2; 7 bases line up with TRBD1. CDR3 coding DNA: TGCAGTGCCTCGGGACAGTCTAACTATGGCTACACCTTC. Amino acid sequence: CSASGQSNYGYTF.